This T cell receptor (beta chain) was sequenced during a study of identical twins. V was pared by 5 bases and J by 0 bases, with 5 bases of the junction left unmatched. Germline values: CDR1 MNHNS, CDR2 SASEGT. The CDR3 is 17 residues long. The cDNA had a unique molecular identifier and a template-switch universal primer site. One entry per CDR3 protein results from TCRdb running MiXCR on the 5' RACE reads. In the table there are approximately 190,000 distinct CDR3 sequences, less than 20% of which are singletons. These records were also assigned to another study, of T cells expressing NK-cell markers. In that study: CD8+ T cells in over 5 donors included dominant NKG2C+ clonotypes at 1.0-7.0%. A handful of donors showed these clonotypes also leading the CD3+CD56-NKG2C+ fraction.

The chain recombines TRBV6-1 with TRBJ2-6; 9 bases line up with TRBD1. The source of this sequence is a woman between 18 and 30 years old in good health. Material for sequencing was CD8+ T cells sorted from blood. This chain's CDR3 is CASSPGQGNSGANVLTF. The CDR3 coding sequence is TGTGCCAGCAGTCCCGGACAGGGGAACTCTGGGGCCAACGTCCTGACTTTC.